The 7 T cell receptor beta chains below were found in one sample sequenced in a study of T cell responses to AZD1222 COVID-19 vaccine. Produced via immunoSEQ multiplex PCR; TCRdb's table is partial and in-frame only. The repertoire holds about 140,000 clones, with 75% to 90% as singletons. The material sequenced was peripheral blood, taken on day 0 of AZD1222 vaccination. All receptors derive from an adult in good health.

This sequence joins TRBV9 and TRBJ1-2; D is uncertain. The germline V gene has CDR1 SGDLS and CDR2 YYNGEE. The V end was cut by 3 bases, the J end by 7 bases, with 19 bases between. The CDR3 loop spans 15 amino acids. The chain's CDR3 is CASSGETASSFGYTF. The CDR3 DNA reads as TGTGCCAGCAGCGGGGAAACGGCGTCCTCCTTTGGCTACACCTTC. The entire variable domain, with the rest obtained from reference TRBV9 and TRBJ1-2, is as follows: DSGVTQTPKHLITATGQRVTLRCSPRSGDLSVYWYQQSLDQGLQFLIQYYNGEERAKGNILERFSAQQFPDLHSELNLSSLELGDSALYFCASSGETASSFGYTFGSGTRLTVV.

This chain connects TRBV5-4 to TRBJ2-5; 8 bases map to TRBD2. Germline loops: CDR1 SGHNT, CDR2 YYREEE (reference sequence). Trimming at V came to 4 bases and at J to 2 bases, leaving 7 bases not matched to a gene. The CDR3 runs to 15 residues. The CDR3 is CASSRPTSAQETQYF. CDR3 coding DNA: TGTGCCAGCAGCCGCCCGACTAGCGCACAAGAGACCCAGTACTTC.

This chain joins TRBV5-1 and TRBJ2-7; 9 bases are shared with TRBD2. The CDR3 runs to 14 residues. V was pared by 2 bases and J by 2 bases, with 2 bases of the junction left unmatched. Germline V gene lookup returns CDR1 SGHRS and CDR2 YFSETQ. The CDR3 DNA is TGCGCCAGCAGCTTTAGCGGGGGACCCTACGAGCAGTACTTC. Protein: CASSFSGGPYEQYF.

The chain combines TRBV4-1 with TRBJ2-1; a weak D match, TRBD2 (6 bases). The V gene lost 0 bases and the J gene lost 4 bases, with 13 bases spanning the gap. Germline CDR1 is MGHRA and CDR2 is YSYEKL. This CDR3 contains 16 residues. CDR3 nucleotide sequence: TGCGCCAGCAGCCAAGATGATCTAGCGTCTTACAATGAGCAGTTCTTC. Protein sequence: CASSQDDLASYNEQFF.

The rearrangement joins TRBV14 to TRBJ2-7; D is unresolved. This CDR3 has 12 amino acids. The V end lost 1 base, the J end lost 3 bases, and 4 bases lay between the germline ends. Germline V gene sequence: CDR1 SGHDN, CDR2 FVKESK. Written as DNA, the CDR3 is TGTGCCAGCAGCCAAGGATACTACGAGCAGTACTTC. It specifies CASSQGYYEQYF.

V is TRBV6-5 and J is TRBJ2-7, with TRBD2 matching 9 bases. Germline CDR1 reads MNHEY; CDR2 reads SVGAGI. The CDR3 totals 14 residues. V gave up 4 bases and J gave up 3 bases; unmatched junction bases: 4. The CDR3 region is CASSFSGRSYEQYF. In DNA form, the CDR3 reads TGTGCCAGCAGTTTTAGCGGGAGAAGCTACGAGCAGTACTTC.

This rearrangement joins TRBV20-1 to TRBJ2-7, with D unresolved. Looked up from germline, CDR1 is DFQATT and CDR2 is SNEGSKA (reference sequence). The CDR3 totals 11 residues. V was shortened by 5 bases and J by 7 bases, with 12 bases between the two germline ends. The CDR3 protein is CSASQSWEQYF. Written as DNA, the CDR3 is TGCAGTGCTTCCCAGTCGTGGGAGCAGTACTTC.